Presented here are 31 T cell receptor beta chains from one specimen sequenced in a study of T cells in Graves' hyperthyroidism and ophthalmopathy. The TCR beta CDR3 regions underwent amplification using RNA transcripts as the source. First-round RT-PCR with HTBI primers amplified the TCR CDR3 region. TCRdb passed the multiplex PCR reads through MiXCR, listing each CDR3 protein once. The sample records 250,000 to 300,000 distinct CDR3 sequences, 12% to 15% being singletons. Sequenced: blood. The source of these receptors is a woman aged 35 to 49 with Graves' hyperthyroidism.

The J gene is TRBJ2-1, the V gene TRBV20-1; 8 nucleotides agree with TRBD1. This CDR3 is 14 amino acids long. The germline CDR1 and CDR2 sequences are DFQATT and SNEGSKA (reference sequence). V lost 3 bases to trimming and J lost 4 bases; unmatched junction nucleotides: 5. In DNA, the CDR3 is TGCAGTGCTAGCCCGGGACAGGATTACAATGAGCAGTTCTTC. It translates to CSASPGQDYNEQFF.

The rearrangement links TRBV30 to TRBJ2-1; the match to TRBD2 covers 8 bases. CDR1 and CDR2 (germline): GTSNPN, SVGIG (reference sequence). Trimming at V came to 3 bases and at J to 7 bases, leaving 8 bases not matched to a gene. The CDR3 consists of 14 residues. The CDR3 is CAWRRREAWNEQFF. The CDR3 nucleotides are TGTGCCTGGAGAAGGCGGGAGGCTTGGAATGAGCAGTTCTTC. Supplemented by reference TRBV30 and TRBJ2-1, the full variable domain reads SQTIHQWPATLVQPVGSPLSLECTVEGTSNPNLYWYRQAAGRGLQLLFYSVGIGQISSEVPQNLSASRPQDRQFILSSKKLLLSDSGFYLCAWRRREAWNEQFFGPGTRLTVL.

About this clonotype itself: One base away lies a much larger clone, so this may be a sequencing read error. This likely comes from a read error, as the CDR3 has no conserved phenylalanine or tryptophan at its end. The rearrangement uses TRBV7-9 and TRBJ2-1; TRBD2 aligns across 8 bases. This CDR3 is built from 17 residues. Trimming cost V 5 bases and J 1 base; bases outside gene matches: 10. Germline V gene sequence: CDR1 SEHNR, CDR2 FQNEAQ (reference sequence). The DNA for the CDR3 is TGTGCCAGCAGCACCCTAGGGGCGGGAGGTTCCTACAATGAGCAGTTCCTC. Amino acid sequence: CASSTLGAGGSYNEQFL.

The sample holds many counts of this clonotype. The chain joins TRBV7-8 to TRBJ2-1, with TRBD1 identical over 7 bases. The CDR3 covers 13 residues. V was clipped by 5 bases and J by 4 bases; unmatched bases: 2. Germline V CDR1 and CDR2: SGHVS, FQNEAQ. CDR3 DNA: TGTGCCAGCAGCCCGACAGGGTACAATGAGCAGTTCTTC. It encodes CASSPTGYNEQFF.

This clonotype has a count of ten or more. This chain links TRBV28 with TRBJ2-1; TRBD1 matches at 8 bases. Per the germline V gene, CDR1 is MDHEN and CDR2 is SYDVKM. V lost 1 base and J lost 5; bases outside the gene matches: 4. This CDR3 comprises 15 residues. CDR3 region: CASSLLGQVNNEQFF. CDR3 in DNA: TGTGCCAGCAGTTTATTGGGACAGGTGAACAATGAGCAGTTCTTC. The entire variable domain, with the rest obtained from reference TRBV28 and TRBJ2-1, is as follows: DVKVTQSSRYLVKRTGEKVFLECVQDMDHENMFWYRQDPGLGLRLIYFSYDVKMKEKGDIPEGYSVSREKKERFSLILESASTNQTSMYLCASSLLGQVNNEQFFGPGTRLTVL.

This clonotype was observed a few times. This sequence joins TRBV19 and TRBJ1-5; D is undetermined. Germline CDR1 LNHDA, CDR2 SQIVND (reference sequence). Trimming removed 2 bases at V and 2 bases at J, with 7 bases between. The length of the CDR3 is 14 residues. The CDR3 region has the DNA TGTGCCAGTAGTATACAGGTTGGCAATCAGCCCCAGCATTTT. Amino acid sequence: CASSIQVGNQPQHF.

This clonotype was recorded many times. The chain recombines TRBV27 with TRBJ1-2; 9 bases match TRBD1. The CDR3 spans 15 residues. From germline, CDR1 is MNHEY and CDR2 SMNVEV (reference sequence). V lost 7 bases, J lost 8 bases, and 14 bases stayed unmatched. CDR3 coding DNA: TGTGCCAGCACCCCTCTAAGACAGGGGGGCTACGGCTACACCTTC. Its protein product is CASTPLRQGGYGYTF.

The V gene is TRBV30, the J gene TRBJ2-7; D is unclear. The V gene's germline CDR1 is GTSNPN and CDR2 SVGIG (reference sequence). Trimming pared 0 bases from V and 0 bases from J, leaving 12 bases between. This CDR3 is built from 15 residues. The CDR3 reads CAWSVKGLYSYEQYF. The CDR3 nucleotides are TGTGCCTGGAGTGTAAAAGGGCTATACTCCTACGAGCAGTACTTC.

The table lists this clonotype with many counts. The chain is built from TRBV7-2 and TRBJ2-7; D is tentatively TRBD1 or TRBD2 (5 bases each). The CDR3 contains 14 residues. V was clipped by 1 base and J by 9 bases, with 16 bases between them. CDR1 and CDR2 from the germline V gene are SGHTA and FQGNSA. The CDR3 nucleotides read TGTGCCAGCAGCTTAGGACAGCGCCTCGGGGTGCAGTACTTC. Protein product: CASSLGQRLGVQYF.

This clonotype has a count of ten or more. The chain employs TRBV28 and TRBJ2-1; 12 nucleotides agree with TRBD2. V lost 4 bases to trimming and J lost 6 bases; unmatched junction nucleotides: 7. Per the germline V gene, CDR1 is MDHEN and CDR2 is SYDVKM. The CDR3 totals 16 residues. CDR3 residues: CASSSPQTSGSNEQFF. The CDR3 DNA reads TGTGCCAGCAGTTCCCCTCAGACTAGCGGGAGCAATGAGCAGTTCTTC.

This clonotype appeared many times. The CDR3 DNA reads as TGTGCCAGCAGAGGGCTAGGAGAGACCCAGTACTTC. This sequence encodes CASRGLGETQYF. The rearrangement links TRBV12-3 or TRBV12-4 to TRBJ2-5; D remains ambiguous. The CDR3 extends over 12 amino acids. V lost 6 bases and J 4 bases, leaving 9 bases between the germline ends.

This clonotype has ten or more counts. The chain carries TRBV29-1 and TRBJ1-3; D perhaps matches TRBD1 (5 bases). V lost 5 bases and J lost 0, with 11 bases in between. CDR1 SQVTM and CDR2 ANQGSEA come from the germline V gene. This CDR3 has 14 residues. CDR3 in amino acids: CSVTGANSGNTIYF. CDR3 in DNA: TGCAGCGTTACCGGGGCCAACTCTGGAAACACCATATATTTT.

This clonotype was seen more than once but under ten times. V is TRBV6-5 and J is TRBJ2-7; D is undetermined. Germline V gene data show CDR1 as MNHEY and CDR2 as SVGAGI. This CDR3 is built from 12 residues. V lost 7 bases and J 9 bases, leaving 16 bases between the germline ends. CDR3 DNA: TGTGCCAGCAAGTTAATGGGGTTGTGGCAGTACTTC. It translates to CASKLMGLWQYF.

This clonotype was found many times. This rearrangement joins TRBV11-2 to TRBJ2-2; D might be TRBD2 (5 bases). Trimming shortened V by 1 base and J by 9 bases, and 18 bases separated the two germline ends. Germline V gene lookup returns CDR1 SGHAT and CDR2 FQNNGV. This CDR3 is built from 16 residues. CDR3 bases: TGTGCCAGCAGCTTAGGAGGGCGGGCAAGACCCCGGGAGCTGTTTTTT. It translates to CASSLGGRARPRELFF.

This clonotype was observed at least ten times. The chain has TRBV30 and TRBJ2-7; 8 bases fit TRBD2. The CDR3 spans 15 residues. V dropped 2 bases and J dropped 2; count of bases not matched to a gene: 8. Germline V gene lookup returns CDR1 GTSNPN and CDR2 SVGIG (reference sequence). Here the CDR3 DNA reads TGTGCCTGGAGTAAGGGACTAGGCGTCCCCTACGAGCAGTACTTC. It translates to CAWSKGLGVPYEQYF.

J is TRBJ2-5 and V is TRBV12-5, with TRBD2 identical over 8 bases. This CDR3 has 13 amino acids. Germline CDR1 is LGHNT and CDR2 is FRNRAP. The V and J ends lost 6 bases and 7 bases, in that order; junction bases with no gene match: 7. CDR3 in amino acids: CASGQAGEGTQYF. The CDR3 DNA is TGTGCTAGTGGGCAAGCGGGGGAGGGGACCCAGTACTTC.

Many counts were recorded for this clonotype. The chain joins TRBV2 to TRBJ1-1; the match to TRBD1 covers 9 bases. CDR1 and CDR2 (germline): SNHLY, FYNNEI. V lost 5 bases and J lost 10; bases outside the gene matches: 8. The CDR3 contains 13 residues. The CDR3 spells CASSKGTGGLAFF. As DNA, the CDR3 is TGTGCCAGCAGTAAGGGAACAGGGGGCTTAGCTTTCTTT.

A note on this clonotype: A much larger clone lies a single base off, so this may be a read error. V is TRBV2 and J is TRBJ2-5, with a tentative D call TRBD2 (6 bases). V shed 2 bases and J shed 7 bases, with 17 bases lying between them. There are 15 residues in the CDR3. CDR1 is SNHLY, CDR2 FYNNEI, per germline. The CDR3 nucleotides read TGTGCCAGCAGTGAAAACCCCCCAGGGCGGGGGACCCAGTACTTC. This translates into CASSENPPGRGTQYF. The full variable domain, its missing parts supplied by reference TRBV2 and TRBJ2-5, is EPEVTQTPSHQVTQMGQEVILRCVPISNHLYFYWYRQILGQKVEFLVSFYNNEISEKSEIFDDQFSVERPDGSNFTLKIRSTKLEDSAMYFCASSENPPGRGTQYFGPGTRLLVL.

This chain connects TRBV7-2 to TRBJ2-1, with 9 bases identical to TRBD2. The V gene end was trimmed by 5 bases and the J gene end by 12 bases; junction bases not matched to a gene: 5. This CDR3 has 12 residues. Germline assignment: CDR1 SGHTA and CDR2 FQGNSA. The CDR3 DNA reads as TGTGCCAGCAGCCTTAGCGGGAGTTCGCAGTTCTTC. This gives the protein CASSLSGSSQFF. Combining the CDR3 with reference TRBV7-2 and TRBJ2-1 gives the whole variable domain GAGVSQSPSNKVTEKGKDVELRCDPISGHTALYWYRQSLGQGLEFLIYFQGNSAPDKSGLPSDRFSAERTGGSVSTLTIQRTQQEDSAVYLCASSLSGSSQFFGPGTRLTVL.

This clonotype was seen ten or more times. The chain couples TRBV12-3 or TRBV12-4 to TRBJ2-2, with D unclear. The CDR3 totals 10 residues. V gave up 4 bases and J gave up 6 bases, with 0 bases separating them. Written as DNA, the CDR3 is TGTGCCAGCAGTTCCGGGGAGCTGTTTTTT. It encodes CASSSGELFF.

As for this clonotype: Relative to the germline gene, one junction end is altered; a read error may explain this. DNA of the CDR3: TGTGCCGGCAGTTGGAGCGGGGTCGAAGAGACCCAGTACTTC. This sequence encodes CAGSWSGVEETQYF. The chain couples TRBV2 to TRBJ2-5; TRBD2 agrees at 7 bases. This CDR3 comprises 14 residues. Germline-derived CDR1 and CDR2 are SNHLY and FYNNEI.

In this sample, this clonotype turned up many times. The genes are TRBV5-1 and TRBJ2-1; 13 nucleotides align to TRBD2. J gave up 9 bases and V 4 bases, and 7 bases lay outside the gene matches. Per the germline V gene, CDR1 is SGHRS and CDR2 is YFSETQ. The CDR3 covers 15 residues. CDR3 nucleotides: TGCGCCAGCAGCCTACTAGCGGGAGGGGCCGGTGAGCAGTTCTTC. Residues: CASSLLAGGAGEQFF. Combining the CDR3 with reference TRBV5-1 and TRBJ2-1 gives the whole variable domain KAGVTQTPRYLIKTRGQQVTLSCSPISGHRSVSWYQQTPGQGLQFLFEYFSETQRNKGNFPGRFSGRQFSNSRSEMNVSTLELGDSALYLCASSLLAGGAGEQFFGPGTRLTVL.

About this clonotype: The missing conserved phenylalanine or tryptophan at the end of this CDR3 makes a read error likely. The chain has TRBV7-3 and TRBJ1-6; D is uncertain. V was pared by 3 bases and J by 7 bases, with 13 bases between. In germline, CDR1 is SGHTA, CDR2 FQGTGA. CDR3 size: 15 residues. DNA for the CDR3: TGTGCCAGCAGCTTCGCGGGAGGTTTCAATTCACCCCTCCACCTT. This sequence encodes CASSFAGGFNSPLHL.

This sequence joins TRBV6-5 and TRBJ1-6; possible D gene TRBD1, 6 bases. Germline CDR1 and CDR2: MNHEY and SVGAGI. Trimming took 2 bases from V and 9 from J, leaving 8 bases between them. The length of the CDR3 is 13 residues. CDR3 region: CASSYGQTSPLHF. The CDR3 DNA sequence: TGTGCCAGCAGTTACGGACAGACTTCACCCCTCCACTTT.

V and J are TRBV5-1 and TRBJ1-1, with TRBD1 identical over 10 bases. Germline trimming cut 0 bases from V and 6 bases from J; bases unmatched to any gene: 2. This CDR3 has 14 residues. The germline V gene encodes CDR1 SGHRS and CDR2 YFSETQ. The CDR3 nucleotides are TGCGCCAGCAGCTTGGGAGGACAGGGGGCTGAAGCTTTCTTT. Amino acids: CASSLGGQGAEAFF.

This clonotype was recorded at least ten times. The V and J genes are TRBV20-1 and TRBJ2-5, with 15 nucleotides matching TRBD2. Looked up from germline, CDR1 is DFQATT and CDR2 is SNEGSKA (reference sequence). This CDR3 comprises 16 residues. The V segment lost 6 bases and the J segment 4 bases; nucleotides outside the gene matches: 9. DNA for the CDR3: TGCAGTGCGACGCATCCGGGACTAGCGGGAGGAGAGACCCAGTACTTC. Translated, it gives CSATHPGLAGGETQYF.

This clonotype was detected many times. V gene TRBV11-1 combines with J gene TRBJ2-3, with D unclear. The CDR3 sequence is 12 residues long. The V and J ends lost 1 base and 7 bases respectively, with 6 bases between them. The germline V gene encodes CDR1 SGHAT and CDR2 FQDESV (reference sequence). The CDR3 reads CASSLGRNTQYF. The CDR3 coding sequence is TGTGCCAGCAGCTTAGGACGAAATACGCAGTATTTT.

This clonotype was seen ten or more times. CDR3 DNA: TGTGCCAGCAGTTACTCGGGCCTTCTAAACACTGAAGCTTTCTTT. Protein product: CASSYSGLLNTEAFF. V is TRBV6-2 or TRBV6-3 and J is TRBJ1-1; D not certain. V dropped 0 bases and J dropped 2 bases, with 10 bases sitting between them. The CDR3 length is 15 residues. Germline lookup yields CDR1 MNHEY and CDR2 SVGEGT.

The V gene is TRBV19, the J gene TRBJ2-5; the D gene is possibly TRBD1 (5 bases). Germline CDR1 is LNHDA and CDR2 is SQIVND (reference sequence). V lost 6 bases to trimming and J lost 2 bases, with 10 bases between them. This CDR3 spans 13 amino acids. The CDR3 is CASRNDRQETQYF. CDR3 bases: TGTGCCAGTAGAAATGACAGACAAGAGACCCAGTACTTC.

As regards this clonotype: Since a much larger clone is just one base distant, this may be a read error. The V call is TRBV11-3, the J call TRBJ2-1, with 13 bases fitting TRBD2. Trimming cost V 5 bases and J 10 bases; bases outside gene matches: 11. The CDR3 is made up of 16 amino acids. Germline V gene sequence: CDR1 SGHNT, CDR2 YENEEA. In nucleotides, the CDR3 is TGTGCCAGCAGCAAACAGGGGACTAGCGGGAACTACGAGCAGTTCTTC. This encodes CASSKQGTSGNYEQFF.

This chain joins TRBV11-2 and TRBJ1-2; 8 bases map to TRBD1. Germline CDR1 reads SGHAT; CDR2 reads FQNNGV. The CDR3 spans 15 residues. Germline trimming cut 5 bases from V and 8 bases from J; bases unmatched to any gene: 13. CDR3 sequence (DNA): TGTGCCAGCAGCGCGATCCAGGGGGCAATGGGCGGCTACACCTTC. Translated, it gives CASSAIQGAMGGYTF. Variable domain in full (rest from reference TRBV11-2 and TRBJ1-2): EAGVAQSPRYKIIEKRQSVAFWCNPISGHATLYWYQQILGQGPKLLIQFQNNGVVDDSQLPKDRFSAERLKGVDSTLKIQPAKLEDSAVYLCASSAIQGAMGGYTFGSGTRLTVV.